A single sample gave rise to the 28 T cell receptor beta chains below, sequenced in a study of cytomegalovirus exposure and HLA in healthy donors (dated by TCRdb to 2017 to 2019). Receptors were amplified or captured by the immunoSEQ multiplex PCR assay. The clones in this table, taken by TCRdb from immuneACCESS, are in-frame only. Not every clone is retained; where verified, under half of the shortfall comes from an unresolved V gene, and the cause of the rest is unknown. The sample yields about 220,000 clones; about 91% were counted once. The ten biggest clones cover 2.9% of the sample. Sequenced: PBMCs. The receptors derive from a young woman in good health and CMV-seronegative.

V is TRBV5-6 and J is TRBJ1-1; TRBD1 matches 7 bases. V was clipped by 3 bases and J by 4 bases; unmatched bases: 15. The CDR3 consists of 17 residues. From germline, CDR1 is SGHDT and CDR2 YYEEEE. The CDR3 nucleotides read TGTGCCAGCAGCTCAGTAACCGGGACAGTACCCAGCACTGAAGCTTTCTTT. As protein: CASSSVTGTVPSTEAFF.

V gene TRBV7-2 combines with J gene TRBJ1-2, with 8 bases fitting TRBD1. Per germline, CDR1 SGHTA and CDR2 FQGNSA. The CDR3 has 13 amino acids. Trimming at V came to 7 bases and at J to 8 bases, leaving 9 bases not matched to a gene. The CDR3 sequence is CASIQNRGGGYTF. The CDR3 DNA is TGTGCCAGCATCCAAAACAGGGGGGGCGGCTACACCTTC.

V is TRBV5-1 and J is TRBJ2-1; D is ambiguous. The CDR3 consists of 14 residues. The germline CDR1 and CDR2 sequences are SGHRS and YFSETQ. V gave up 0 bases and J gave up 0 bases, with 4 bases separating them. CDR3 sequence (DNA): TGCGCCAGCAGCTTGGAGAGCTCCTACAATGAGCAGTTCTTC. Protein sequence: CASSLESSYNEQFF.

The V gene is TRBV10-3, the J gene TRBJ2-7; a possible D gene is TRBD1 (6 bases). Germline V gene lookup returns CDR1 ENHRY and CDR2 SYGVKD. The ends were cut back, 7 bases at V and 4 bases at J, with 17 bases in the middle. This CDR3 contains 14 residues. The CDR3 loop reads CAITSGVRDYEQYF. CDR3 bases: TGTGCCATCACCTCAGGGGTTAGGGATTACGAGCAGTACTTC.

The chain is built from TRBV5-1 and TRBJ2-7, with D possibly TRBD2 on 6 matching bases. Germline-derived CDR1 and CDR2 are SGHRS and YFSETQ. CDR3 length equals 14 residues. Trimming took 3 bases from V and 3 from J, leaving 13 bases between them. CDR3 bases: TGCGCCAGCAGCTGGGAGGACAATCTCTACGAGCAGTACTTC. Amino acids: CASSWEDNLYEQYF.

The chain is built from TRBV4-2 and TRBJ1-2; possible D gene TRBD1, 6 bases. Trimming stripped 0 bases from V and 7 bases from J, with 15 bases between. Germline V CDR1 and CDR2: LGHNA, YNFKEQ. This CDR3 comprises 15 residues. In DNA, the CDR3 is TGTGCCAGCAGCCAAGATCTAGGTACAGGGCGTGGCTACACCTTC. It is translated as CASSQDLGTGRGYTF.

The table lists this clone with a few counts. The rearrangement links TRBV5-1 to TRBJ2-3, with 7 nucleotides matching TRBD2. Germline V CDR1 and CDR2: SGHRS, YFSETQ. The CDR3 loop spans 16 amino acids. The V segment lost 0 bases and the J segment 5 bases; nucleotides outside the gene matches: 9. The CDR3 DNA reads TGCGCCAGCAGCTTGGTTGGGCGGGAGTTGAGAGATACGCAGTATTTT. This sequence encodes CASSLVGRELRDTQYF. The whole variable domain, remainder taken from reference TRBV5-1 and TRBJ2-3, is KAGVTQTPRYLIKTRGQQVTLSCSPISGHRSVSWYQQTPGQGLQFLFEYFSETQRNKGNFPGRFSGRQFSNSRSEMNVSTLELGDSALYLCASSLVGRELRDTQYFGPGTRLTVL.

The V and J genes are TRBV5-4 and TRBJ1-2; D might be TRBD1 (6 bases). This CDR3 is 13 amino acids long. Trimming stripped 5 bases from V and 8 bases from J, with 16 bases between. CDR1 and CDR2 (germline): SGHNT, YYREEE (reference sequence). CDR3 coding DNA: TGTGCCAGCAGGGGGGGGCCCCTGTGGGGCTACACCTTC. Protein sequence: CASRGGPLWGYTF.

V and J are TRBV28 and TRBJ2-3, with 9 nucleotides matching TRBD1. The CDR3 contains 17 residues. V was clipped by 3 bases and J by 3 bases; unmatched bases: 10. The germline CDR1 and CDR2 sequences are MDHEN and SYDVKM. The CDR3 here is CASSFGRGTGSTDTQYF. The DNA of the CDR3 is TGTGCCAGCAGTTTTGGTCGAGGGACAGGGAGTACAGATACGCAGTATTTT.

Comment on this clone: The same CDR3 is also encoded by other DNA sequences in this sample. J is TRBJ1-5 and V is TRBV4-1; D is uncertain. The CDR3 runs 15 residues. In germline, CDR1 is MGHRA, CDR2 YSYEKL. V lost 1 base and J lost 1, with 8 bases in between. Here the CDR3 reads CASSQVTGSNQPQHF. CDR3 bases: TGCGCCAGCAGCCAAGTAACGGGGAGCAATCAGCCCCAGCATTTT.

V usage is TRBV2 and J usage is TRBJ1-1; no clear D gene. The CDR3 is made up of 11 amino acids. The ends were cut back, 7 bases at V and 3 bases at J, with 6 bases in the middle. Germline V gives CDR1 SNHLY, CDR2 FYNNEI. CDR3 in DNA: TGTGCCAGCACCCCTTACACTGAAGCTTTCTTT. Translation: CASTPYTEAFF.

This clone was recorded a few times. The rearrangement uses TRBV4-2 and TRBJ2-3; 9 bases agree with TRBD1. CDR1 and CDR2 from the germline V gene are LGHNA and YNFKEQ. With 0 bases clipped from V and 3 bases from J, the junction kept 7 bases outside the gene matches. The CDR3 sequence is 17 residues long. CDR3 bases: TGTGCCAGCAGCCAAGATCCCCCCGACAGGGGGACAGATACGCAGTATTTT. It translates to CASSQDPPDRGTDTQYF.

CDR3 protein: CASSQVVGGPLNEQYF. As DNA, the CDR3 is TGTGCCAGCAGCCAAGTCGTGGGAGGGCCTTTGAACGAGCAGTACTTC. The V gene is TRBV4-2, the J gene TRBJ2-7, with 7 bases matching TRBD2. V shed 1 base and J 5 bases; nucleotides not matched to a gene: 11. Germline-derived CDR1 and CDR2 are LGHNA and YNFKEQ. This CDR3 region has 16 residues.

The chain employs TRBV29-1 and TRBJ1-2; the D gene is possibly TRBD1 (6 bases). Trimming removed 3 bases from V and 2 bases from J, with 10 bases in between. This CDR3 has 13 residues. Germline lookup yields CDR1 SQVTM and CDR2 ANQGSEA. CDR3 amino acids: CSVDPGTNYGYTF. The CDR3 coding sequence is TGCAGCGTTGACCCGGGGACAAACTATGGCTACACCTTC.

This chain connects TRBV5-8 to TRBJ1-5; the D is unclear. The CDR3 is made up of 14 amino acids. V gave up 0 bases and J gave up 5 bases, with 9 bases separating them. Per the germline V gene, CDR1 is SGHTS and CDR2 is YDEGEE. This CDR3 reads CASSLAEAHQPQHF. The CDR3 DNA follows: TGTGCCAGCAGCTTGGCGGAGGCTCATCAGCCCCAGCATTTT.

The genes are TRBV6-5 and TRBJ1-2; TRBD1 matches 7 bases. CDR3 length equals 15 residues. Germline CDR1 MNHEY, CDR2 SVGAGI. J lost 3 bases, V lost 0 bases, and 4 bases had no gene match. Written as DNA, the CDR3 is TGTGCCAGCAGTTACTCCCACACAGGGGACTATGGCTACACCTTC. This codes for CASSYSHTGDYGYTF.

The chain uses TRBV28 and TRBJ2-1; 12 nucleotides agree with TRBD2. The CDR3 runs 13 residues. V shed 1 base and J 13 bases; nucleotides not matched to a gene: 2. From germline, CDR1 is MDHEN and CDR2 SYDVKM. CDR3 residues: CASSLLLAGGQFF. The CDR3 coding sequence is TGTGCCAGCAGTTTATTACTAGCGGGAGGACAGTTCTTC.

The V call is TRBV5-4, the J call TRBJ1-2, with a tentative D call TRBD1 (5 bases). CDR1 and CDR2 (germline): SGHNT, YYREEE (reference sequence). The ends were cut back, 1 base at V and 4 bases at J, with 14 bases in the middle. This CDR3 is built from 15 residues. Here the CDR3 DNA reads TGTGCCAGCAGCTTGAAAGACAGATTCGGCTATGGCTACACCTTC. Translating gives CASSLKDRFGYGYTF.

The chain carries TRBV13 and TRBJ2-7, with 8 nucleotides matching TRBD1. V was clipped by 6 bases and J by 4 bases; unmatched bases: 11. The CDR3 covers 15 residues. Germline values: CDR1 PRHDT, CDR2 FYEKMQ (reference sequence). The CDR3 reads CASSSPGTGEYEQYF. CDR3 nucleotides: TGTGCCAGCAGTTCCCCCGGGACAGGAGAATACGAGCAGTACTTC.

The gene calls are TRBV10-3 and TRBJ2-1; 10 bases line up with TRBD2. Germline V lookup: CDR1 ENHRY, CDR2 SYGVKD. With V trimmed by 0 bases and J by 9 bases, 8 bases remained unmatched. The CDR3 has 16 residues. The CDR3 reads CAISESSALAGAEQFF. The CDR3 nucleotides read TGTGCCATCAGTGAGTCGTCCGCTCTAGCGGGAGCTGAGCAGTTCTTC.

The V call is TRBV29-1, the J call TRBJ1-2, with 12 bases identical to TRBD1. The CDR3 runs 14 residues. With V trimmed by 6 bases and J by 3 bases, 5 bases remained unmatched. The germline CDR1 and CDR2 sequences are SQVTM and ANQGSEA. CDR3 loop: CSVGTGGVYYGYTF. The DNA of the CDR3 is TGCAGCGTGGGGACAGGGGGCGTTTACTATGGCTACACCTTC.

The chain has TRBV11-3 and TRBJ2-1, with 10 positions matching TRBD2. The junction had 4 bases not matched to a gene; V was cut back by 5 bases and J by 6 bases. CDR3 length equals 14 residues. Per the germline V gene, CDR1 is SGHNT and CDR2 is YENEEA. The CDR3 coding sequence is TGTGCCAGCAGCAGCGGGAGGGCCCTCAATGAGCAGTTCTTC. Translated, it gives CASSSGRALNEQFF.

The chain carries TRBV28 and TRBJ1-5; no reliable D call. V lost 5 bases to trimming and J lost 6 bases, with 11 bases between them. The germline CDR1 and CDR2 sequences are MDHEN and SYDVKM. The CDR3 contains 13 residues. This CDR3 reads CASSPTVSQPQHF. CDR3 sequence (DNA): TGTGCCAGCAGTCCAACGGTGAGTCAGCCCCAGCATTTT.

The chain is built from TRBV7-9 and TRBJ2-7, with 11 bases that match TRBD2. Per germline, CDR1 SEHNR and CDR2 FQNEAQ (reference sequence). V lost 5 bases, J lost 5 bases, and 11 bases stayed unmatched. The CDR3 extends over 16 amino acids. The CDR3 is CASSPSTSGSVHEQYF. The CDR3 nucleotides are TGTGCCAGCAGCCCCTCTACTAGCGGGAGTGTCCACGAGCAGTACTTC.

The J gene is TRBJ2-1, the V gene TRBV7-2; 7 bases are a match to TRBD2. The CDR3 is 15 residues long. CDR1 is SGHTA, CDR2 FQGNSA, per germline. J gave up 5 bases and V 1 base, and 5 bases lay outside the gene matches. The CDR3 DNA reads as TGTGCCAGCAGCTTAGTACTAGCGTACGACAATGAGCAGTTCTTC. It encodes CASSLVLAYDNEQFF.

This chain connects TRBV28 to TRBJ1-5, with 7 bases matching TRBD1. V shed 6 bases and J 7 bases; nucleotides not matched to a gene: 12. CDR1 is MDHEN, CDR2 SYDVKM, per germline. The CDR3 spans 15 residues. As DNA, the CDR3 is TGTGCCAGCAGATCGAAGACAGGGAAATGGCAGCCCCAGCATTTT. It encodes CASRSKTGKWQPQHF.

The chain couples TRBV21-1 to TRBJ1-5; TRBD1 is taken as the D call from the table, unchecked against the DNA. TRBV21-1 is a pseudogene. The CDR3 has 15 amino acids. The CDR3 spells CASSLMTGKIKPQHF. In DNA form, the CDR3 reads TGTGCCAGCAGCCTCATGACAGGGAAGATTAAGCCCCAGCATTTT.

The J gene is TRBJ1-1, the V gene TRBV7-3; the D gene is possibly TRBD1 (6 bases). The CDR3 is made up of 14 amino acids. Looked up from germline, CDR1 is SGHTA and CDR2 is FQGTGA. V gave up 5 bases and J gave up 2 bases, with 12 bases separating them. CDR3 sequence reads: CASSPDSDNTEAFF. The CDR3 nucleotides are TGTGCCAGCAGCCCGGACAGCGATAACACTGAAGCTTTCTTT. Full variable domain (outside the CDR3, taken from reference TRBV7-3 and TRBJ1-1): GAGVSQTPSNKVTEKGKYVELRCDPISGHTALYWYRQSLGQGPEFLIYFQGTGAADDSGLPNDRFFAVRPEGSVSTLKIQRTERGDSAVYLCASSPDSDNTEAFFGQGTRLTVV.